This T cell receptor beta chain was found in a study of shared clonotypes between healthy human individuals. On this clone itself: Relative to the germline gene, one junction end is altered; a read error may explain this.

Data came from immunoSEQ multiplex PCR; TCRdb stores just in-frame clones and leaves some out. Of some 2,500,000 clones listed, about nine tenths are singletons. The sequenced sample consisted of naive CD4+ T cells from PBMCs. Subset reported: CD45RA+ positively selected. This sequence originates from a man aged 18 to 29 in good health. Some clones in this sample may be carry-over from other donors' samples.

CDR3 DNA sequence: TGTGCCAGCAGGGTGTCGTTGGGCCAACAGACCCAGTACTTC. It encodes CASRVSLGQQTQYF. The chain combines TRBV2 with TRBJ2-5; no definite D call. CDR3 length equals 14 residues. Germline V gene sequence: CDR1 SNHLY, CDR2 FYNNEI.